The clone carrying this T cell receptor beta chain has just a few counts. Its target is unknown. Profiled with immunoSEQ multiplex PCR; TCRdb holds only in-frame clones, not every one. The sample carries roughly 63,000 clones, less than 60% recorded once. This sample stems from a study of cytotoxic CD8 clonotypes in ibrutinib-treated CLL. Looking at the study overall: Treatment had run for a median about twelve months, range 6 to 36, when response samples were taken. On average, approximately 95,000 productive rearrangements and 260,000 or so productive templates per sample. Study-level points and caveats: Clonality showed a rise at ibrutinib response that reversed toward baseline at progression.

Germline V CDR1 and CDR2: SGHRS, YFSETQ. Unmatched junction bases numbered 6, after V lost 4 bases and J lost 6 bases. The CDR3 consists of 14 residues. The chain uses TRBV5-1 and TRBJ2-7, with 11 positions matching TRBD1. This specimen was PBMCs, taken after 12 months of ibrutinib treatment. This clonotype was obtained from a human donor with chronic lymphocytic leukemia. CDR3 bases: TGCGCCAGCAGCCTAGGACAGGGGGCGAGCGAGCAGTACTTC. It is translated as CASSLGQGASEQYF.